This T cell receptor (beta chain) was sequenced during a study of OX40 agonist ivuxolimab in advanced cancers. Study-level results: CD4+ and CD8+ blood T cells expanded clonally by week 6 at 0.1 to 3.0 mg/kg.

Germline V gene sequence: CDR1 SQVTM, CDR2 ANQGSEA. V lost 4 bases and J 1 base, leaving 15 bases between the germline ends. This CDR3 contains 15 residues. Assay: immunoSEQ multiplex PCR; the TCRdb copy retains only in-frame clones and omits some. The table shows roughly 70,000 clones, with 75% to 90% occurring only once. Turning to this clone: The antigen is not known.

No patient had autoimmune disease or received systemic immunosuppression. This TCR derives from an adult with an advanced solid tumor such as melanoma, head and neck, liver or kidney cancer. The chain couples TRBV29-1 to TRBJ2-3; D might be TRBD1 (6 bases). This sample comprised CD4+ or CD8+ T cells sorted from blood, obtained in a trial of the OX40 agonist ivuxolimab. In nucleotides, the CDR3 is TGCAGCGTTGCCGAGAGGGGGTTGGGCACAGATACGCAGTATTTT. Its protein product is CSVAERGLGTDTQYF.